This T cell receptor beta chain emerged from a study of blood T cell repertoires in COVID-19. V lost 3 bases and J 3 bases, leaving 16 bases between the germline ends. This CDR3 is 15 amino acids long. Using immunoSEQ multiplex PCR, the repertoire was profiled, and TCRdb retains in-frame clones only, with some absent. The sample holds about 68,000 clones, 85% to 90% seen once. This chain connects TRBV5-3 to TRBJ2-7; D is perhaps TRBD1 (5 bases). TRBV5-3 is an ORF for which the function is uncertain. Sequencing was carried out using peripheral blood. This sequence originates from a man aged 50 or older with acute or convalescent COVID-19. CDR3 amino acids: CARSYRDRNYYEQYF. As DNA, the CDR3 is TGTGCCAGAAGCTACAGAGACAGAAACTACTACGAGCAGTACTTC.